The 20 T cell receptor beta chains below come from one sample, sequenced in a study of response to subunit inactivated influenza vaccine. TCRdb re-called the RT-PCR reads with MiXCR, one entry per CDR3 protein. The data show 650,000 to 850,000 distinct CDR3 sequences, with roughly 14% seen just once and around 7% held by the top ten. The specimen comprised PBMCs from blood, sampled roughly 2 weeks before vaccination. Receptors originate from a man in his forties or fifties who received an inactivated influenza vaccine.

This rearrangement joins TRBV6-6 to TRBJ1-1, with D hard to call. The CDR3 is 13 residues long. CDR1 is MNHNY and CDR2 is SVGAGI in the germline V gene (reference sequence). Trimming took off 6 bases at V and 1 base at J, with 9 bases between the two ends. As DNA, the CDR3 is TGTGCCAGCAGCAGGCCAGGGAACACTGAAGCTTTCTTT. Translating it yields CASSRPGNTEAFF.

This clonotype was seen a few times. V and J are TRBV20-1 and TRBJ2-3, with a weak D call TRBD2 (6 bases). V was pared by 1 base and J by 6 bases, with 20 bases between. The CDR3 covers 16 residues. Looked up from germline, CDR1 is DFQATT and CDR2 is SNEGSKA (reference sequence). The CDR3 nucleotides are TGCAGTGCTAGAGCCAGCGGCGGGATGAAGGCGGATACGCAGTATTTT. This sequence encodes CSARASGGMKADTQYF.

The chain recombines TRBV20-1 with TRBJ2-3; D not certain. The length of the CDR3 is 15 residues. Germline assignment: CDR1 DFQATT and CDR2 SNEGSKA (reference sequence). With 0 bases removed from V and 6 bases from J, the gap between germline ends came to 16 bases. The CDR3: CSARELASPGDTQYF. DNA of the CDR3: TGCAGTGCTAGAGAGTTGGCCTCACCCGGGGATACGCAGTATTTT.

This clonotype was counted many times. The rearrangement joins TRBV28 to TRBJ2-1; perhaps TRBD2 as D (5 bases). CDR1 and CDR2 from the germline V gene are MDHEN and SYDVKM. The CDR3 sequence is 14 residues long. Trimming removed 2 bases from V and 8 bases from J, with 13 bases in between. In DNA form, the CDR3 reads TGTGCCAGCAGTTTAAGGTACACGAGGGATGAGCAGTTCTTC. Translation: CASSLRYTRDEQFF. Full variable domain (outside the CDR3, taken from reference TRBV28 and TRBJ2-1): DVKVTQSSRYLVKRTGEKVFLECVQDMDHENMFWYRQDPGLGLRLIYFSYDVKMKEKGDIPEGYSVSREKKERFSLILESASTNQTSMYLCASSLRYTRDEQFFGPGTRLTVL.

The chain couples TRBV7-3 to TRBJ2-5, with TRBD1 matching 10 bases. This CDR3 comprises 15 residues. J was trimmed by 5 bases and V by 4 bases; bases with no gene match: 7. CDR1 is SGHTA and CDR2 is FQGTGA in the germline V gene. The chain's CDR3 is CASSSGTGASETQYF. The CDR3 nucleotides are TGTGCCAGCAGCTCAGGGACAGGGGCTAGCGAGACCCAGTACTTC.

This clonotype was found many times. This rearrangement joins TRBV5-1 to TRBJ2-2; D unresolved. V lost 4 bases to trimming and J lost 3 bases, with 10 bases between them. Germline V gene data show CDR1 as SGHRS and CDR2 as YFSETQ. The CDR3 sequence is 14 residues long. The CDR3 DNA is TGCGCCAGCAGCCGATACGAGGACACCGGGGAGCTGTTTTTT. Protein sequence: CASSRYEDTGELFF.

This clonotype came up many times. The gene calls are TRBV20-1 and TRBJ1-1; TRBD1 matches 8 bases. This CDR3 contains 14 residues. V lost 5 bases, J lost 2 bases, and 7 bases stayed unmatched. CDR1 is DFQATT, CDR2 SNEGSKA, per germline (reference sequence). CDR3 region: CSAGGDRGNTEAFF. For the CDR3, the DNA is TGCAGTGCTGGGGGAGACAGGGGTAACACTGAAGCTTTCTTT.

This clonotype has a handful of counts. The CDR3 region is CASSAIDTGTQYF. The CDR3 DNA is TGTGCCAGCAGTGCAATTGACACTGGGACCCAGTACTTC. The chain couples TRBV6-1 to TRBJ2-5, with D uncertain. Trimming took off 4 bases at V and 7 bases at J, with 13 bases between the two ends. This CDR3 has 13 residues. From germline, CDR1 is MNHNS and CDR2 SASEGT.

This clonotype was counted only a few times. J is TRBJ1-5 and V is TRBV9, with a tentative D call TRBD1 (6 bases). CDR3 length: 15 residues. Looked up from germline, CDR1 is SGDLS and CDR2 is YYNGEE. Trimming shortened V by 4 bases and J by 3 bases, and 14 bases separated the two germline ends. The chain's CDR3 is CASSSGGGANQPQHF. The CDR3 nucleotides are TGTGCCAGCAGCTCAGGTGGGGGGGCCAATCAGCCCCAGCATTTT. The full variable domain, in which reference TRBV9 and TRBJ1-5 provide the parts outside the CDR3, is DSGVTQTPKHLITATGQRVTLRCSPRSGDLSVYWYQQSLDQGLQFLIQYYNGEERAKGNILERFSAQQFPDLHSELNLSSLELGDSALYFCASSSGGGANQPQHFGDGTRLSIL.

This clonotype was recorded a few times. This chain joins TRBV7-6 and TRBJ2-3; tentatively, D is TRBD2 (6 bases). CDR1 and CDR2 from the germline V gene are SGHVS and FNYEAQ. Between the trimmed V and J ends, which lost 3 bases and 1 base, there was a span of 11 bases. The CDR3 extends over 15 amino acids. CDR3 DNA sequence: TGTGCCAGCAGCTTCGGGGGATCCCGCACAGATACGCAGTATTTT. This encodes CASSFGGSRTDTQYF.

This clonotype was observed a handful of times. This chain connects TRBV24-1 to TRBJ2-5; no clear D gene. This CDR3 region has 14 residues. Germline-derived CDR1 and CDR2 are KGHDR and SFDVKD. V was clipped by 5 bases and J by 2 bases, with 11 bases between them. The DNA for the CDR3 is TGTGCCACCAGTGCCTCCCCGGATCAAGAGACCCAGTACTTC. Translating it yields CATSASPDQETQYF.

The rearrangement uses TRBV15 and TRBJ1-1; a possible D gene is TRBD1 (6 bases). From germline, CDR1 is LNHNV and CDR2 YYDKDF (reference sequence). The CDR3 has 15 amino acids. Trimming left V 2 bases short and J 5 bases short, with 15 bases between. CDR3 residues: CATSRTGLGKTEAFF. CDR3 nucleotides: TGTGCCACCAGCAGAACAGGGTTGGGGAAAACTGAAGCTTTCTTT.

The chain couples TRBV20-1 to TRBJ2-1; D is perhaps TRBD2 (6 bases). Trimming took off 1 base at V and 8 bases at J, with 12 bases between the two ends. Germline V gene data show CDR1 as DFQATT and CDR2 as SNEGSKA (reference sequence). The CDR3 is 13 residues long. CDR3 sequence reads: CSARGLDYYEQFF. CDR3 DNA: TGCAGTGCTAGAGGACTAGATTACTATGAGCAGTTCTTC.

For the CDR3, the DNA is TGCAGTGCAACACCAGAACTCAACTCGTACGAGCAGTACTTC. Its translation is CSATPELNSYEQYF. The V call is TRBV20-1, the J call TRBJ2-7; D is ambiguous. Germline V gene sequence: CDR1 DFQATT, CDR2 SNEGSKA (reference sequence). V lost 6 bases, J lost 4 bases, and 19 bases lay in between. The CDR3 runs 14 residues.

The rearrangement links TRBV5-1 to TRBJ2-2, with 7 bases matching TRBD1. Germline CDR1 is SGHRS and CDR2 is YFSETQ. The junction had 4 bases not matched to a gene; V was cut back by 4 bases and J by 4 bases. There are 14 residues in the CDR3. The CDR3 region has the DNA TGCGCCAGCAGCCAGGGACAGATCACCGGGGAGCTGTTTTTT. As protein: CASSQGQITGELFF.

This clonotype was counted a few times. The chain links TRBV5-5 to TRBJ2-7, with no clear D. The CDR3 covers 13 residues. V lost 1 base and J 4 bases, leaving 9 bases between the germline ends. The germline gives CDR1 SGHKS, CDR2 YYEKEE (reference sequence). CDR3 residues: CASSLRHTYEQYF. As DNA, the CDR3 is TGTGCCAGCAGCTTGAGACATACTTACGAGCAGTACTTC.

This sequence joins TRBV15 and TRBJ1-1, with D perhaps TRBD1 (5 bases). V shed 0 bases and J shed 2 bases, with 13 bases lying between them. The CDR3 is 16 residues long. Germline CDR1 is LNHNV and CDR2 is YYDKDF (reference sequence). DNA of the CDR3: TGTGCCACCAGCAGAGACTCACTGACAGAAAACACTGAAGCTTTCTTT. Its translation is CATSRDSLTENTEAFF.

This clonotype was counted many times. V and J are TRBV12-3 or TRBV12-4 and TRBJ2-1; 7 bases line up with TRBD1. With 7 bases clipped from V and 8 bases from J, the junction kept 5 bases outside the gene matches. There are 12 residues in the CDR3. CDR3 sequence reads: CASIRQGHEQFF. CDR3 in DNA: TGTGCCAGCATTAGACAGGGCCATGAGCAGTTCTTC.

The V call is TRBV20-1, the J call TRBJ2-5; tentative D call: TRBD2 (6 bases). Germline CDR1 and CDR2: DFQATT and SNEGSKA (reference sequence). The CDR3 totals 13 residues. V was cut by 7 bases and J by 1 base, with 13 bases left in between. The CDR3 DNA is TGCAGTGGCACTCCGGGGGTCCAAGAGACCCAGTACTTC. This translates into CSGTPGVQETQYF.

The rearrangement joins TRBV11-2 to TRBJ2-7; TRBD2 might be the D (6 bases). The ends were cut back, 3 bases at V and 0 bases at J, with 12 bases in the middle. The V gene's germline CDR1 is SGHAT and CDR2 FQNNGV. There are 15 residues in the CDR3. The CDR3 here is CASSFTGDRSYEQYF. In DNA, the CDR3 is TGTGCCAGCAGCTTCACGGGAGATCGCTCCTACGAGCAGTACTTC. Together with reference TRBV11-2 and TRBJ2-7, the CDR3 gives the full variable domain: EAGVAQSPRYKIIEKRQSVAFWCNPISGHATLYWYQQILGQGPKLLIQFQNNGVVDDSQLPKDRFSAERLKGVDSTLKIQPAKLEDSAVYLCASSFTGDRSYEQYFGPGTRLTVT.